The rows below give T cell receptor beta chains drawn from one sample of a study of blood T cells in healthy people across ages. TCRdb analysed the 5' RACE reads with MiXCR anew, one entry per CDR3 protein. The sample records hundreds of thousands of distinct CDR3 sequences, about 25% being singletons. These records were also assigned to another study, of T cells of mothers and their children.

Sequencing input: blood. The receptors shown here come from a boy aged 5-17 years in good health. Each CDR3 is given without its conserved first and last residue. D genes are given only for firm matches.

>TRBV6-2/TRBV6-3|NA
ASSTNLGLKTQY
>TRBV7-9|NA
ASSPTLDIEETQY
>TRBV27|NA
ASSLVLPSPLH
>TRBV7-9|NA
ASSLGGQNEKLF
>TRBV4-3|TRBD1
ASSQDRQGSYYGYT
>TRBV29-1|NA
SVRLVVRETQY
>TRBV2|NA
ASSADSGSEKLF
>TRBV4-1|NA
ASSQGAGRGETQY
>TRBV6-5|NA
ASSSGWAYGYT
>TRBV16|NA
ASSQFSTAYGYT
>TRBV6-1|TRBD2
ASSEAGGPSNEQF
>TRBV7-2|NA
ASSLEGFSNQPQH
>TRBV11-2|NA
ASSLGVGPRETQY
>TRBV7-3|NA
ASSLTIGDEQF
>TRBV29-1|NA
SIDGEDRISQY
>TRBV6-5|TRBD2
ASSWTSGSNMETQY
>TRBV29-1|TRBD1
SVEGQQGIGELF
>TRBV28|TRBD1
ASRADRAIGYT